The next 29 T cell receptor beta chains were all read from a single sample in a study of CD8+ T cells in alopecia areata. Extracted from the samples, RNA was reverse transcribed into cDNA to serve as the sequencing template. Method: immunoSEQ multiplex PCR; TCRdb's copy keeps in-frame clones and lacks some. The data show 150,000 to 200,000 clones, with about 51% seen just once and roughly a tenth held by the top ten. Sample treatment: oral pan-JAK inhibitor, 5-10 mg twice daily. The material was CD8+ T cells sorted from blood, obtained around week 53, from a patient treated with tofacitinib. The source is a human donor with alopecia areata.

This chain connects TRBV5-1 to TRBJ2-7, with 7 bases lining up with TRBD1. The germline gives CDR1 SGHRS, CDR2 YFSETQ. There are 16 residues in the CDR3. V dropped 4 bases and J dropped 3; count of bases not matched to a gene: 13. CDR3 sequence reads: CASSPIMGTDNYEQYF. CDR3 DNA: TGCGCCAGCAGCCCAATCATGGGGACAGATAACTACGAGCAGTACTTC.

Regarding this clone: Sequence at one end of the junction differs from germline and may be a read error. The CDR3 sequence: CASSPLSDRSSEQYF. The CDR3 nucleotides read TGTGCCAGCTCACCACTTAGTGACAGGTCCTCCGAGCAGTACTTC. The chain has TRBV18 and TRBJ2-7, with D perhaps matching TRBD1 (6 bases). Germline V gene lookup returns CDR1 KGHSH and CDR2 LQKENI. The CDR3 runs 15 residues.

This chain links TRBV7-3 with TRBJ2-3; 12 bases line up with TRBD2. The CDR3 has 15 residues. Trimming cost V 4 bases and J 5 bases; bases outside gene matches: 4. Germline V gene lookup returns CDR1 SGHTA and CDR2 FQGTGA. CDR3 amino acids: CASSYLAGGQDTQYF. The CDR3 region has the DNA TGTGCCAGCAGCTACCTAGCGGGGGGGCAAGATACGCAGTATTTT.

The rearrangement links TRBV6-6 to TRBJ2-1; 8 nucleotides agree with TRBD1. This CDR3 is built from 15 residues. Germline V CDR1 and CDR2: MNHNY, SVGAGI (reference sequence). The V gene end was trimmed by 4 bases and the J gene end by 5 bases; junction bases not matched to a gene: 7. The CDR3 DNA reads TGTGCCAGCAGTTCCCTTCCGGGACAGGACAATGAGCAGTTCTTC. Translation: CASSSLPGQDNEQFF.

The chain uses TRBV5-1 and TRBJ1-1; weak D call: TRBD1 (5 bases). The germline gives CDR1 SGHRS, CDR2 YFSETQ. Trimming took off 4 bases at V and 0 bases at J, with 16 bases between the two ends. The CDR3 runs to 16 residues. The CDR3 reads CASSPGTVGMNTEAFF. Here the CDR3 DNA reads TGCGCCAGCAGCCCGGGGACTGTGGGGATGAACACTGAAGCTTTCTTT.

This clone was seen a few times. The chain has TRBV10-3 and TRBJ1-1, with 7 positions matching TRBD1. The CDR3 is 11 amino acids. CDR1 is ENHRY and CDR2 is SYGVKD in the germline V gene. The trim removed 10 bases at V and 7 bases at J, leaving 6 bases unmatched. Here the CDR3 reads CATTGVGEAFF. CDR3 DNA sequence: TGTGCCACAACAGGGGTGGGTGAAGCTTTCTTT.

The chain links TRBV29-1 to TRBJ2-1; D is perhaps TRBD1 (6 bases). The CDR3 has 15 residues. Trimming took 5 bases from V and 2 from J, leaving 16 bases between them. Germline V gives CDR1 SQVTM, CDR2 ANQGSEA. DNA for the CDR3: TGCAGCGTTACCGGGACACGCGGCGCCTACAATGAGCAGTTCTTC. Amino acids: CSVTGTRGAYNEQFF.

The chain recombines TRBV11-2 with TRBJ1-6, with D tentatively TRBD1 (5 bases). Trimming left V 6 bases short and J 8 bases short, with 23 bases between. CDR1 and CDR2 (germline): SGHAT, FQNNGV. The CDR3 runs 17 residues. CDR3 sequence (DNA): TGTGCCAGCAGTCGTACATGGGGGGAAAGACCCTATTCACCCCTCCACTTT. Translating gives CASSRTWGERPYSPLHF.

This chain links TRBV29-1 with TRBJ2-7, with 8 bases matching TRBD1. The junction had 10 bases not matched to a gene; V was cut back by 3 bases and J by 3 bases. The CDR3 is 15 residues long. The germline V gene encodes CDR1 SQVTM and CDR2 ANQGSEA. The CDR3 here is CSVEGVGQGLYEQYF. DNA of the CDR3: TGCAGCGTTGAGGGGGTAGGACAGGGCCTCTACGAGCAGTACTTC.

This clone was seen repeatedly, ten times or more. This same CDR3 is encoded by further DNA sequences in the sample. The chain uses TRBV6-1 and TRBJ2-5; the match to TRBD2 covers 12 bases. Germline values: CDR1 MNHNS, CDR2 SASEGT. CDR3 length: 15 amino acids. V was pared by 2 bases and J by 2 bases, with 0 bases of the junction left unmatched. The CDR3 loop is CASSELAGGQETQYF. The DNA for the CDR3 is TGTGCCAGCAGTGAACTAGCGGGGGGGCAAGAGACCCAGTACTTC.

V gene TRBV7-3 combines with J gene TRBJ2-7; weak D call: TRBD2 (5 bases). The CDR3 has 14 residues. Germline CDR1 reads SGHTA; CDR2 reads FQGTGA. Trimming took 5 bases from V and 5 from J, leaving 16 bases between them. CDR3 in amino acids: CASSPSGGVHEQYF. Here the CDR3 DNA reads TGTGCCAGCAGCCCGAGCGGTGGCGTCCACGAGCAGTACTTC.

This clone has just a few counts. The chain carries TRBV9 and TRBJ2-1, with TRBD1 matching 7 bases. V shed 0 bases, J shed 3 bases, and the junction held 3 bases outside the gene matches. This CDR3 comprises 15 residues. Germline CDR1 is SGDLS and CDR2 is YYNGEE. CDR3 region: CASSVDGTVYNEQFF. The CDR3 DNA follows: TGTGCCAGCAGCGTAGATGGGACAGTCTACAATGAGCAGTTCTTC.

This clone was counted a single time. V gene TRBV27 combines with J gene TRBJ2-3; D is possibly TRBD1 (7 bases). V was cut by 8 bases and J by 4 bases, with 22 bases left in between. Germline V gene data show CDR1 as MNHEY and CDR2 as SMNVEV (reference sequence). This CDR3 is built from 16 residues. CDR3 sequence: CASGLQLTGTSDTQYF. The CDR3 DNA reads as TGTGCCAGCGGGCTACAATTGACAGGGACTTCAGATACGCAGTATTTT.

The chain employs TRBV27 and TRBJ2-7, with D perhaps TRBD1 or TRBD2 (5 bases each). V gave up 6 bases and J gave up 6 bases, with 18 bases separating them. The CDR3 spans 14 residues. Germline assignment: CDR1 MNHEY and CDR2 SMNVEV (reference sequence). The DNA for the CDR3 is TGTGCCAGCAGCCCCGGGACGGCTCCCGTCGAGCAGTACTTC. It translates to CASSPGTAPVEQYF.

This chain connects TRBV30 to TRBJ2-3; possibly TRBD1 for D (5 bases). Trimming left V 1 base short and J 0 bases short, with 14 bases between. The CDR3 runs 16 residues. The V gene's germline CDR1 is GTSNPN and CDR2 SVGIG (reference sequence). The CDR3 protein is CAWSGARVKSTDTQYF. The CDR3 DNA follows: TGTGCCTGGAGTGGGGCCAGGGTGAAGAGCACAGATACGCAGTATTTT.

This clone was picked up a small number of times. The chain employs TRBV6-1 and TRBJ2-7; weak D call: TRBD1 (5 bases). Trimming removed 3 bases at V and 2 bases at J, with 14 bases between. CDR1 and CDR2 from the germline V gene are MNHNS and SASEGT. The CDR3 consists of 15 residues. The CDR3: CASSEGGAETYEQYF. Here the CDR3 DNA reads TGTGCCAGCAGTGAGGGTGGGGCCGAAACCTACGAGCAGTACTTC.

This chain connects TRBV13 to TRBJ1-1, with D unclear. CDR3 length: 13 amino acids. Trimming cost V 5 bases and J 0 bases, with 7 bases left between them. Germline V gives CDR1 PRHDT, CDR2 FYEKMQ (reference sequence). CDR3 bases: TGTGCCAGCAGCGCCGGATTGAACACTGAAGCTTTCTTT. Its translation is CASSAGLNTEAFF.

This sequence joins TRBV30 and TRBJ1-2; a possible D gene is TRBD1 (5 bases). The CDR3 loop spans 12 amino acids. From germline, CDR1 is GTSNPN and CDR2 SVGIG (reference sequence). V was pared by 7 bases and J by 8 bases, with 17 bases between. CDR3 protein: CASTVGGDGYTF. The CDR3 DNA reads as TGTGCCTCCACCGTGGGAGGGGACGGCTACACCTTC.

This clone occurred once. The V gene is TRBV9, the J gene TRBJ2-7; D perhaps matches TRBD2 (6 bases). The CDR3 is made up of 13 amino acids. CDR1 SGDLS and CDR2 YYNGEE come from the germline V gene. V was clipped by 4 bases and J by 6 bases, with 14 bases between them. The CDR3 nucleotides read TGTGCCAGCAGCCTAGCAGGAGGGTTCGAGCAGTACTTC. Translating gives CASSLAGGFEQYF.

This chain joins TRBV30 and TRBJ2-1, with D possibly matching TRBD1 (5 bases). The CDR3 sequence is 15 residues long. Trimming took 5 bases from V and 9 from J, leaving 23 bases between them. Germline CDR1 and CDR2: GTSNPN and SVGIG (reference sequence). The CDR3 protein is CAWEQHPQGVGEQFF. The CDR3 region has the DNA TGTGCCTGGGAACAGCATCCTCAGGGTGTAGGTGAGCAGTTCTTC.

The gene calls are TRBV2 and TRBJ2-5, with 7 bases identical to TRBD2. CDR3 size: 12 residues. Trimming at V came to 9 bases and at J to 4 bases, leaving 5 bases not matched to a gene. The V gene's germline CDR1 is SNHLY and CDR2 FYNNEI. The CDR3 sequence: CASPGGGETQYF. CDR3 sequence (DNA): TGTGCCAGTCCTGGGGGGGGAGAGACCCAGTACTTC.

The chain recombines TRBV7-8 with TRBJ2-1; the D gene could be TRBD1 or TRBD2 (6 bases each). The CDR3 is made up of 15 amino acids. Per germline, CDR1 SGHVS and CDR2 FQNEAQ. V gave up 6 bases and J gave up 0 bases, with 12 bases separating them. DNA of the CDR3: TGTGCCAGCAGACTAGGGGGGAGCTCCTACAATGAGCAGTTCTTC. It yields the protein CASRLGGSSYNEQFF.

The rearrangement links TRBV30 to TRBJ2-7, with 7 bases lining up with TRBD1. There are 15 residues in the CDR3. Trimming cost V 0 bases and J 1 base; bases outside gene matches: 6. Germline CDR1 is GTSNPN and CDR2 is SVGIG (reference sequence). The CDR3 loop is CAWSVLLGQSYEQYF. The CDR3 DNA is TGTGCCTGGAGTGTACTGCTGGGACAGTCCTACGAGCAGTACTTC.

This sequence joins TRBV4-2 and TRBJ2-7; 9 bases line up with TRBD2. CDR1 is LGHNA, CDR2 YNFKEQ, per germline. V dropped 1 base and J dropped 2; count of bases not matched to a gene: 6. This CDR3 is 16 amino acids long. The CDR3 sequence: CASSQVSSGGTYEQYF. DNA of the CDR3: TGTGCCAGCAGCCAAGTGTCGAGCGGGGGGACCTACGAGCAGTACTTC.

This sequence joins TRBV7-9 and TRBJ2-1, with TRBD2 identical over 11 bases. V lost 4 bases, J lost 6 bases, and 5 bases stayed unmatched. Germline V lookup: CDR1 SEHNR, CDR2 FQNEAQ (reference sequence). There are 15 residues in the CDR3. As DNA, the CDR3 is TGTGCCAGCAGCTCAATAGCGGGGGGGCTCAATGAGCAGTTCTTC. Residues: CASSSIAGGLNEQFF.

The chain carries TRBV11-2 and TRBJ2-1; a possible D gene is TRBD1 (6 bases). Germline assignment: CDR1 SGHAT and CDR2 FQNNGV. The CDR3 covers 14 residues. V shed 0 bases and J shed 13 bases, with 16 bases lying between them. The CDR3 protein is CASSLDSAGAEQFF. CDR3 nucleotides: TGTGCCAGCAGCTTAGATTCGGCAGGGGCGGAACAGTTCTTC.

The chain carries TRBV5-6 and TRBJ2-4; no clear D gene. This CDR3 spans 15 amino acids. Germline V gives CDR1 SGHDT, CDR2 YYEEEE. V was cut by 1 base and J by 6 bases, with 14 bases left in between. CDR3 amino acids: CASSLRAEARNIQYF. The CDR3, as DNA: TGTGCCAGCAGCTTGAGGGCAGAGGCGCGAAACATTCAGTACTTC.

V is TRBV27 and J is TRBJ2-5; 8 bases match TRBD1. Germline V lookup: CDR1 MNHEY, CDR2 SMNVEV (reference sequence). V lost 6 bases to trimming and J lost 7 bases; unmatched junction nucleotides: 13. The CDR3 covers 15 residues. The CDR3 here is CASSSTIRQGRTQYF. The CDR3 DNA is TGTGCCAGCAGCTCGACTATCCGACAGGGGAGGACCCAGTACTTC.

J is TRBJ2-3 and V is TRBV27; a weak D match, TRBD2 (5 bases). The CDR3 has 14 amino acids. V lost 3 bases to trimming and J lost 5 bases, with 12 bases between them. From germline, CDR1 is MNHEY and CDR2 SMNVEV (reference sequence). As DNA, the CDR3 is TGTGCCAGCAGTTTTATGGAGGCAATAGATACGCAGTATTTT. It is translated as CASSFMEAIDTQYF.